This T cell receptor (beta chain) is drawn from a study of control samples from healthy donors and cancer patients. The V segment lost 7 bases and the J segment 5 bases; nucleotides outside the gene matches: 12. The germline V gene has CDR1 SQVTM and CDR2 ANQGSEA. The CDR3 sequence is 15 residues long. Generated by immunoSEQ multiplex PCR, the TCRdb table keeps only in-frame clones and is missing some. The table records 170,000 or so clones, 85% to 95% of them present only once. Sequenced sample: blood. The clonotype originates from a woman aged 40 to 49 in good health. This chain uses TRBV29-1 with TRBJ1-1, with 11 nucleotides matching TRBD1. CDR3 sequence: CSAFAWTGGDTEAFF. CDR3 DNA: TGCAGCGCCTTCGCCTGGACAGGGGGCGATACTGAAGCTTTCTTT. The full variable domain, rest sourced from reference TRBV29-1 and TRBJ1-1, is SAVISQKPSRDICQRGTSLTIQCQVDSQVTMMFWYRQQPGQSLTLIATANQGSEATYESGFVIDKFPISRPNLTFSTLTVSNMSPEDSSIYLCSAFAWTGGDTEAFFGQGTRLTVV.